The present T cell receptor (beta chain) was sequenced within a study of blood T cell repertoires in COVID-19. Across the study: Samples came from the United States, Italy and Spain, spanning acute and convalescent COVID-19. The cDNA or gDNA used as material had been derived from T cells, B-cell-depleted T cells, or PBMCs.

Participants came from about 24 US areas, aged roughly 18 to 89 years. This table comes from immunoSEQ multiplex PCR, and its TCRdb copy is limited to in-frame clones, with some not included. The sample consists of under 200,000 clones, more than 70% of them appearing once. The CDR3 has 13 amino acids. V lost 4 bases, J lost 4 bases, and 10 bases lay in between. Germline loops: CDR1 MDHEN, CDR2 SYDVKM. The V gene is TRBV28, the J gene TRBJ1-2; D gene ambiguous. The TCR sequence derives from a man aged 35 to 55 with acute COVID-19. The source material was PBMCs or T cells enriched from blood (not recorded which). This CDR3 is CASSSWEIYGYTF. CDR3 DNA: TGTGCCAGCAGTTCATGGGAGATCTATGGCTACACCTTC.